Listed below are T cell receptor beta chains from one sample, sequenced in a study of naive and memory T cell subsets. TCRdb re-called the UMI-ligation and nested PCR reads with MiXCR, one entry per CDR3 protein. Among 80,000 or so distinct CDR3 sequences listed, about 8.2% were seen once. Sequencing input: naive CD8+ T cells from blood. The receptors stem from a human donor in good health. The CDR3 runs from the conserved cysteine through the conserved F or W. Fields, in order: J gene, CDR3 length, V gene, D gene, clone size, CDR3 protein, CDR3 DNA. The D gene is left open where the match is weak. For some rows the clone size is stated as once, few or many, or as a class when expanded; others skip it.

j_gene: TRBJ2-3
len: 17
v_gene: TRBV20-1
d_gene: -
abundance: many
CDR3aa: CSARESVPQPSTDTQYF
CDR3nt: TGCAGTGCTAGAGAGTCAGTACCTCAACCTAGCACAGATACGCAGTATTTT

j_gene: TRBJ2-6
len: 16
v_gene: TRBV27
d_gene: TRBD1
abundance: many
CDR3aa: CASRRDRRSGANVLTF
CDR3nt: TGTGCCAGCAGACGGGACAGGCGCTCTGGGGCCAACGTCCTGACTTTC

j_gene: TRBJ1-2
len: 15
v_gene: TRBV11-1
d_gene: -
abundance: few
CDR3aa: CASSFPSLSVYGYTF
CDR3nt: TGTGCCAGCAGCTTTCCCTCGCTGTCTGTCTATGGCTACACCTTC

j_gene: TRBJ2-7
len: 15
v_gene: TRBV5-5
d_gene: TRBD2
abundance: -
CDR3aa: CASSPRPAGVEEQYF
CDR3nt: TGTGCCAGCAGCCCGCGTCCAGCGGGAGTGGAGGAGCAGTACTTC

j_gene: TRBJ2-5
len: 13
v_gene: TRBV7-9
d_gene: -
abundance: -
CDR3aa: CASSLGPKETQYF
CDR3nt: TGTGCCAGCAGCTTGGGGCCCAAAGAGACCCAGTACTTC

j_gene: TRBJ2-1
len: 14
v_gene: TRBV5-1
d_gene: TRBD2
abundance: few
CDR3aa: CASSLAIAGDEQFF
CDR3nt: TGCGCCAGCAGCTTGGCAATAGCGGGAGATGAGCAGTTCTTC

j_gene: TRBJ2-2
len: 17
v_gene: TRBV7-9
d_gene: -
abundance: many
CDR3aa: CASSFFARHPNTGELFF
CDR3nt: TGTGCCAGCAGCTTCTTCGCGAGGCATCCGAACACCGGGGAGCTGTTTTTT

j_gene: TRBJ1-1
len: 12
v_gene: TRBV7-9
d_gene: -
abundance: many
CDR3aa: CASSSDSAEAFF
CDR3nt: TGTGCCAGCAGCTCCGACAGCGCTGAAGCTTTCTTT

j_gene: TRBJ1-1
len: 14
v_gene: TRBV6-2/TRBV6-3
d_gene: -
abundance: once
CDR3aa: CASSSRRVGTEAFF
CDR3nt: TGTGCCAGCAGTTCCCGCCGGGTGGGGACTGAAGCTTTCTTT

j_gene: TRBJ2-1
len: 20
v_gene: TRBV5-1
d_gene: -
abundance: many
CDR3aa: CASSTWGAYRDSRGNNEQFF
CDR3nt: TGCGCCAGCAGCACTTGGGGAGCTTACCGGGACTCCCGAGGTAACAATGAGCAGTTCTTC

j_gene: TRBJ2-7
len: 13
v_gene: TRBV24-1
d_gene: -
abundance: many
CDR3aa: CATSEGSSYEQYF
CDR3nt: TGTGCCACCAGTGAAGGTTCATCCTACGAGCAGTACTTC

j_gene: TRBJ1-2
len: 14
v_gene: TRBV5-4
d_gene: TRBD1
abundance: -
CDR3aa: CASSWGQPTYGYTF
CDR3nt: TGTGCCAGCAGCTGGGGACAGCCTACCTATGGCTACACCTTC

j_gene: TRBJ2-3
len: 14
v_gene: TRBV5-5
d_gene: -
abundance: few
CDR3aa: CASSLDENTDTQYF
CDR3nt: TGTGCCAGCAGCTTGGATGAGAACACAGATACGCAGTATTTT

j_gene: TRBJ2-7
len: 12
v_gene: TRBV6-2/TRBV6-3
d_gene: -
abundance: many
CDR3aa: CASSLGRGEQYF
CDR3nt: TGTGCCAGCAGCCTTGGACGGGGAGAGCAGTACTTC

j_gene: TRBJ2-3
len: 19
v_gene: TRBV7-9
d_gene: TRBD1
abundance: few
CDR3aa: CASSLGWGQGDWSTDTQYF
CDR3nt: TGTGCCAGCAGCTTAGGATGGGGACAGGGCGATTGGAGCACAGATACGCAGTATTTT